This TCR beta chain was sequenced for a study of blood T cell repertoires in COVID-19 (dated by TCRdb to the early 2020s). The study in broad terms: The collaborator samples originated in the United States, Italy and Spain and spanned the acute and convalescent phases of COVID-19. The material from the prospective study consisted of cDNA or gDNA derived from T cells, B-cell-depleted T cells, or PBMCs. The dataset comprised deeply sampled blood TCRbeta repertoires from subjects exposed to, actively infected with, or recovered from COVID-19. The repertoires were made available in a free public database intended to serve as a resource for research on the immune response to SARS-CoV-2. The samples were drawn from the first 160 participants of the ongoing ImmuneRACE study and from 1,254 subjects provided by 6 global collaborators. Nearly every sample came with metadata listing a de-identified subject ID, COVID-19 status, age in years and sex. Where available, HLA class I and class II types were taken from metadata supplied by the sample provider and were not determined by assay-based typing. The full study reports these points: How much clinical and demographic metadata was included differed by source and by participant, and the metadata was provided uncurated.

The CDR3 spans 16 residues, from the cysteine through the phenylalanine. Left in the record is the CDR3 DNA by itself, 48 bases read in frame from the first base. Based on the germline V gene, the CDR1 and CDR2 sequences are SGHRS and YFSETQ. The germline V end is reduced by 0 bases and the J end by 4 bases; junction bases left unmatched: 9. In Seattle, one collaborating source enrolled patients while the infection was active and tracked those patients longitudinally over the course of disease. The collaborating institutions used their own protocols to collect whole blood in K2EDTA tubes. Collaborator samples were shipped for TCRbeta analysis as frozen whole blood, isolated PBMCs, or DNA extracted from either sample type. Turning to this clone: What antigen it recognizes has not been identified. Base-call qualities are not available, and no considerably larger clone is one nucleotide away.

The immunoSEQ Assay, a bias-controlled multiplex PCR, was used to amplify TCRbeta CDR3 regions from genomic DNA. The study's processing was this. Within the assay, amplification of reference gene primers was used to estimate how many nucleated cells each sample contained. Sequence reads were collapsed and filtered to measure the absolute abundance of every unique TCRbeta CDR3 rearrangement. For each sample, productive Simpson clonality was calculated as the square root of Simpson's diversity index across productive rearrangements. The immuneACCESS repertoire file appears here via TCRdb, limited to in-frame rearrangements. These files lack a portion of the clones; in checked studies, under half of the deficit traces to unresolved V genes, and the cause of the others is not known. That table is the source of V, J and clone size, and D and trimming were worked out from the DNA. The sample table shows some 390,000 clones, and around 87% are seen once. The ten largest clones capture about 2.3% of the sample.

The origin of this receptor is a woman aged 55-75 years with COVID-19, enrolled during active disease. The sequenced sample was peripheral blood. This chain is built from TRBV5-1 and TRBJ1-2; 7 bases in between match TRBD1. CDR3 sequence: CASSLGDSALSYGYTF. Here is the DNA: TGCGCCAGCAGCTTGGGGGACAGCGCTTTGAGCTATGGCTACACCTTC. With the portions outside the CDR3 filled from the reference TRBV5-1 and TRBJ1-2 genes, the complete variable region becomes KAGVTQTPRYLIKTRGQQVTLSCSPISGHRSVSWYQQTPGQGLQFLFEYFSETQRNKGNFPGRFSGRQFSNSRSEMNVSTLELGDSALYLCASSLGDSALSYGYTFGSGTRLTVV.